These 25 T cell receptor beta chains share one sample of origin, sequenced in a study of CXCR3-negative and CXCR3-positive naive CD8 T cells. Researchers prepared the TRB cDNA libraries using 5' RACE with UMI labels. TCRdb re-analyzed the 5' RACE reads; it lists each CDR3 protein once, without DNA. Recorded for this sample: fewer than 55,000 distinct CDR3 sequences. The sample taken for sequencing was naive CXCR3- CD8+ T cells from blood. Subset: CD45RO-CCR7+CD27+CD95- naive CD8+ T cells lacking CXCR3 (TNR3-). The receptors shown here come from a human donor in good health. Some clones in this sample may be carry-over from other donors' samples.

The rearrangement joins TRBV28 to TRBJ2-3; the D call from TCRdb, TRBD1, cannot be confirmed without DNA. The CDR3 spans 14 residues. CDR1 and CDR2 from the germline V gene are MDHEN and SYDVKM. The CDR3 sequence: CASSPGLATDTQYF.

The chain recombines TRBV7-3 with TRBJ2-7; TCRdb reports TRBD2, a call that lacks DNA to check it against. This CDR3 is built from 13 residues. Germline CDR1 and CDR2: SGHTA and FQGTGA. The CDR3 sequence is CASSPPGSSEQYF.

CDR3 loop: CGSSLSGSSYEQYF. The chain joins TRBV7-2 to TRBJ2-7. The CDR3 extends over 14 amino acids. Germline V lookup: CDR1 SGHTA, CDR2 FQGNSA.

J is TRBJ2-4 and V is TRBV10-3; checking the TCRdb D call of TRBD1 is not possible without DNA. The CDR3 spans 15 residues. Germline-derived CDR1 and CDR2 are ENHRY and SYGVKD. CDR3: CAISGGSRTKNIQYF.

The V gene is TRBV29-1, the J gene TRBJ2-5; the D gene TCRdb calls, TRBD1, cannot be checked with no DNA. CDR3 size: 11 residues. Germline values: CDR1 SQVTM, CDR2 ANQGSEA. This chain's CDR3 is CSVGQWETQYF.

The V and J genes are TRBV28 and TRBJ2-2. The CDR3 loop spans 15 amino acids. CDR1 MDHEN and CDR2 SYDVKM come from the germline V gene. CDR3 sequence: CASSLNELLTGELFF. Combining the CDR3 with reference TRBV28 and TRBJ2-2 gives the whole variable domain DVKVTQSSRYLVKRTGEKVFLECVQDMDHENMFWYRQDPGLGLRLIYFSYDVKMKEKGDIPEGYSVSREKKERFSLILESASTNQTSMYLCASSLNELLTGELFFGEGSRLTVL.

V and J are TRBV27 and TRBJ2-7; the D call from TCRdb, TRBD1, cannot be confirmed without DNA. In germline, CDR1 is MNHEY, CDR2 SMNVEV (reference sequence). The length of the CDR3 is 16 residues. CDR3 loop: CASTVARGSGNYEQYF.

The CDR3 region is CASSLGLYYNEQFF. The chain links TRBV27 to TRBJ2-1. The CDR3 loop spans 14 amino acids. Looked up from germline, CDR1 is MNHEY and CDR2 is SMNVEV (reference sequence).

This chain links TRBV27 with TRBJ2-1; the TRBD2 assignment by TCRdb is unverifiable without DNA. The CDR3 sequence is 18 residues long. CDR1 and CDR2 from the germline V gene are MNHEY and SMNVEV (reference sequence). The chain's CDR3 is CASSLSKQGPSSYNEQFF.

The rearrangement uses TRBV7-9 and TRBJ2-7; TCRdb proposes TRBD2, but this gene call is untestable without DNA. CDR1 is SEHNR and CDR2 is FQNEAQ in the germline V gene (reference sequence). The CDR3 loop spans 13 amino acids. The CDR3 sequence: CASSGREKDEQYF.

J is TRBJ1-1 and V is TRBV6-5. The CDR3 extends over 14 amino acids. Looked up from germline, CDR1 is MNHEY and CDR2 is SVGAGI. CDR3 residues: CASSYSVEATEAFF.

This sequence joins TRBV4-1 and TRBJ2-5; the D gene TCRdb calls, TRBD2, cannot be checked with no DNA. This CDR3 region has 14 residues. Germline V lookup: CDR1 MGHRA, CDR2 YSYEKL. CDR3 loop: CASSQEVAGGPGVF.

This chain links TRBV20-1 with TRBJ1-2. The CDR3 is 17 residues long. Germline V gene lookup returns CDR1 DFQATT and CDR2 SNEGSKA (reference sequence). The CDR3 sequence is CSAIDRNSPLYNYGYTF.

CDR3 in amino acids: CASSSGTGLGYTF. The gene calls are TRBV7-9 and TRBJ1-2; TCRdb lists TRBD1, though no DNA is available to test this call. CDR1 is SEHNR, CDR2 FQNEAQ, per germline (reference sequence). This CDR3 has 13 residues.

The chain couples TRBV6-2 or TRBV6-3 to TRBJ2-5; TCRdb names TRBD1, which stays unverified in the absence of DNA. CDR3 length: 16 residues. CDR1 is MNHEY and CDR2 is SVGEGT in the germline V gene. CDR3 in amino acids: CASSYAPEGAYGTQYF.

The V and J genes are TRBV7-7 and TRBJ2-2; the D call of TRBD1 rests on TCRdb alone, since no DNA is present to check it. Germline V CDR1 and CDR2: SSHAT, FNYEAQ (reference sequence). The CDR3 extends over 14 amino acids. CDR3 sequence: CASGLIAGAGELFF.

The chain recombines TRBV6-2 or TRBV6-3 with TRBJ2-5; TCRdb's assignment of TRBD1 cannot be checked, as there is no DNA. The CDR3 is made up of 11 amino acids. The V gene's germline CDR1 is MNHEY and CDR2 SVGEGT. CDR3 residues: CASPGGGTQYF.

The chain's CDR3 is CASSQVAGSGANVLTF. The J gene is TRBJ2-6, the V gene TRBV4-3. CDR1 is LGHNA and CDR2 is YSLEER in the germline V gene. This CDR3 is built from 16 residues.

The rearrangement joins TRBV5-6 to TRBJ2-3; as DNA is missing, the TRBD2 call by TCRdb cannot be tested. The CDR3 is 16 amino acids. Germline V gene data show CDR1 as SGHDT and CDR2 as YYEEEE. The CDR3 loop is CASSLERGGGTDTQYF.

This chain joins TRBV28 and TRBJ2-3; there is no DNA to check the TCRdb D call of TRBD2. This CDR3 contains 15 residues. Germline loops: CDR1 MDHEN, CDR2 SYDVKM. This CDR3 is CASRAAGGFTDTQYF.

CDR3 sequence reads: CSVASGTGYEQYF. V and J are TRBV29-1 and TRBJ2-7; TCRdb calls TRBD1, which cannot be checked without DNA. CDR3 size: 13 residues. CDR1 is SQVTM, CDR2 ANQGSEA, per germline.

This chain connects TRBV6-6 to TRBJ2-5. The CDR3 runs to 14 residues. Germline V CDR1 and CDR2: MNHNY, SVGAGI (reference sequence). CDR3 residues: CASSLFGFGETQYF.

The genes are TRBV27 and TRBJ2-1; TCRdb indicates TRBD1, and absent DNA this call remains unverified. Germline lookup yields CDR1 MNHEY and CDR2 SMNVEV (reference sequence). The CDR3 runs to 11 residues. The CDR3 loop is CASSSGQGQFF.

The J gene is TRBJ2-2, the V gene TRBV19; the TCRdb call, TRBD2, lacks DNA for checking. The germline V gene has CDR1 LNHDA and CDR2 SQIVND (reference sequence). There are 14 residues in the CDR3. CDR3 region: CATTGRDWAGELFF.

The chain recombines TRBV5-1 with TRBJ1-2; there is no DNA to check the TCRdb D call of TRBD1. The CDR3 covers 12 residues. CDR1 and CDR2 (germline): SGHRS, YFSETQ. CDR3 residues: CASSLEGGGYTF. The entire variable domain, with the rest obtained from reference TRBV5-1 and TRBJ1-2, is as follows: KAGVTQTPRYLIKTRGQQVTLSCSPISGHRSVSWYQQTPGQGLQFLFEYFSETQRNKGNFPGRFSGRQFSNSRSEMNVSTLELGDSALYLCASSLEGGGYTFGSGTRLTVV.